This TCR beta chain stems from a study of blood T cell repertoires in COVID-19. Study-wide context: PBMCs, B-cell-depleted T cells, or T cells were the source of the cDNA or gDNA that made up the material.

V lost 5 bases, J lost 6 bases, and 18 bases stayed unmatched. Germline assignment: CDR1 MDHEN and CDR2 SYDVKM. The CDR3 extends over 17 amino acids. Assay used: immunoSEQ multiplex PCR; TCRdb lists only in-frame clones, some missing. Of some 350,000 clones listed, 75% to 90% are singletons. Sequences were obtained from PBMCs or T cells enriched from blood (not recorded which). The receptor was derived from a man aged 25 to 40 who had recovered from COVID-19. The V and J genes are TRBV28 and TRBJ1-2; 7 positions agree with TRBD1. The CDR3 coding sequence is TGTGCCAGCAGTACATCCGGGACAGCTTTTAACTATGATGGCTACACCTTC. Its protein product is CASSTSGTAFNYDGYTF.